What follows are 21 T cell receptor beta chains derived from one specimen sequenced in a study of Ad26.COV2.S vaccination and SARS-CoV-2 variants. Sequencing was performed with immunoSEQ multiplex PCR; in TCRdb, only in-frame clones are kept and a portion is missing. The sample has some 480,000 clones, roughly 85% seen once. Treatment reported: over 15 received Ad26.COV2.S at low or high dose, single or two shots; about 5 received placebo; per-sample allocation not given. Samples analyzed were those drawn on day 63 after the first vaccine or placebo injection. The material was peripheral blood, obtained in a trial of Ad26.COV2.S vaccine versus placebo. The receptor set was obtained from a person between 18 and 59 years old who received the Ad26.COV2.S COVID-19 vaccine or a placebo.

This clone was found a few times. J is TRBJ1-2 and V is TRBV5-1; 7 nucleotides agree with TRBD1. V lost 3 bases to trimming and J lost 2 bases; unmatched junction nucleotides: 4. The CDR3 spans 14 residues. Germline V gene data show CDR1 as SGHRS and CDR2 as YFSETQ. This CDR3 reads CASSYTQGNYGYTF. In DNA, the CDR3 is TGCGCCAGCAGCTACACACAGGGGAACTATGGCTACACCTTC.

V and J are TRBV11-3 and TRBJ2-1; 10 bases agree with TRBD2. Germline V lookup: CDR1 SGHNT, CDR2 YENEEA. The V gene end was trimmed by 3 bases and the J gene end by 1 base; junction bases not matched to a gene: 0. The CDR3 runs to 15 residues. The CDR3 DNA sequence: TGTGCCAGCAGCTTGACTAGCGGGTCCTACAATGAGCAGTTCTTC. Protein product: CASSLTSGSYNEQFF. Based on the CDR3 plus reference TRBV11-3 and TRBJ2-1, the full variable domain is EAGVVQSPRYKIIEKKQPVAFWCNPISGHNTLYWYLQNLGQGPELLIRYENEEAVDDSQLPKDRFSAERLKGVDSTLKIQPAELGDSAVYLCASSLTSGSYNEQFFGPGTRLTVL.

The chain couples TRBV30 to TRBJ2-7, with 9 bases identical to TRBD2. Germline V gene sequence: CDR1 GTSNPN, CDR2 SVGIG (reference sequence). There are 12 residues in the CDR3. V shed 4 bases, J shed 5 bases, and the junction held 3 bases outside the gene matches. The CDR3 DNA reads TGTGCCTGGATTAGCGGGAGACACGAGCAGTACTTC. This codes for CAWISGRHEQYF.

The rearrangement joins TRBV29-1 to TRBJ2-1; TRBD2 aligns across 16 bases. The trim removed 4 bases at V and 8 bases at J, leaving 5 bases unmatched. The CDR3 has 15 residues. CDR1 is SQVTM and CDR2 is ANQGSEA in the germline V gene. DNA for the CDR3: TGCAGCGTTGGGGGGACTAGCGGGAGGGTCGATGAGCAGTTCTTC. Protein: CSVGGTSGRVDEQFF.

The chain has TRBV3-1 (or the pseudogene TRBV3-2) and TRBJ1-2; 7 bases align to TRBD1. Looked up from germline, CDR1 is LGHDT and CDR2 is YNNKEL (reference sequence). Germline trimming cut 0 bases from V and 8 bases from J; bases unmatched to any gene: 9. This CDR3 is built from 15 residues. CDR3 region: CASSQDGKGAGGYTF. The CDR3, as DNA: TGTGCCAGCAGCCAAGATGGGAAGGGGGCGGGCGGCTACACCTTC.

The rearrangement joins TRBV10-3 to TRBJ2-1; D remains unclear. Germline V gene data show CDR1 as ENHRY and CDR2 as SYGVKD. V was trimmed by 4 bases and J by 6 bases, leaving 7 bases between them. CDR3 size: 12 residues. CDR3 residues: CAISGTSNEQFF. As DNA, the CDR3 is TGTGCCATCAGTGGAACGAGCAATGAGCAGTTCTTC.

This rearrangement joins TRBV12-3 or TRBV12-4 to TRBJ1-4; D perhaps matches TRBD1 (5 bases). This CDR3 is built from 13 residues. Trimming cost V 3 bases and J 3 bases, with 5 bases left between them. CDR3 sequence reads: CASSLGPNEKLFF. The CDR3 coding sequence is TGTGCCAGCAGTTTGGGACCTAATGAAAAACTGTTTTTT.

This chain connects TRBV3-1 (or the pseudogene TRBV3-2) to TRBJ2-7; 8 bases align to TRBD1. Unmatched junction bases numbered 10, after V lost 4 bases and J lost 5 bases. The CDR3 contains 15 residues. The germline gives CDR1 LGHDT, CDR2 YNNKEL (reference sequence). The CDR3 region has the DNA TGTGCCAGCAGCCTCGCCGCGACAGGGGTTAACGAGCAGTACTTC. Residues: CASSLAATGVNEQYF.

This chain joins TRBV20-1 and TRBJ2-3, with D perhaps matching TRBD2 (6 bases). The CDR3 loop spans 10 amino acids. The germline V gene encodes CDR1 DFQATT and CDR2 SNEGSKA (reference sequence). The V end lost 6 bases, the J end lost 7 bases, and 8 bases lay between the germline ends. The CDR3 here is CSAGGNTQYF. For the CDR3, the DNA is TGCAGTGCAGGAGGGAATACGCAGTATTTT.

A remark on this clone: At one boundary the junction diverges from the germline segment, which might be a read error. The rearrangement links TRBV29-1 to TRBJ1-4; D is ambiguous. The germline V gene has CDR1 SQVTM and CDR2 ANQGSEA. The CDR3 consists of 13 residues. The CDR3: CSVEESWGGPAGW. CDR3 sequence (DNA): TGCAGCGTTGAAGAAAGTTGGGGAGGCCCCGCGGGATGG.

In DNA, the CDR3 is TGTGCCAGCAGTGAAGCGTGGACCTATGGCTACACCTTC. It specifies CASSEAWTYGYTF. V usage is TRBV6-1 and J usage is TRBJ1-2, with D unresolved. The CDR3 runs to 13 residues. Germline V gene lookup returns CDR1 MNHNS and CDR2 SASEGT. V gave up 0 bases and J gave up 4 bases, with 6 bases separating them.

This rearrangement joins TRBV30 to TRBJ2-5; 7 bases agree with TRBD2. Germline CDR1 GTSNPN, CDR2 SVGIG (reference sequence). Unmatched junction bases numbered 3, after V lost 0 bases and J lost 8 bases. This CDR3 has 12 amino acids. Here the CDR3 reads CAWSVGGSTQYF. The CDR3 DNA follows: TGTGCCTGGAGTGTGGGCGGGAGTACCCAGTACTTC.

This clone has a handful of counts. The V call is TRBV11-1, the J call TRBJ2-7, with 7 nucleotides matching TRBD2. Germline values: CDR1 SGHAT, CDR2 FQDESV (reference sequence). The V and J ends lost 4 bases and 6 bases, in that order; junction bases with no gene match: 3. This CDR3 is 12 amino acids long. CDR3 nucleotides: TGTGCCAGCAGCTCATGGGAGGGCGAGCAGTACTTC. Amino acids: CASSSWEGEQYF.

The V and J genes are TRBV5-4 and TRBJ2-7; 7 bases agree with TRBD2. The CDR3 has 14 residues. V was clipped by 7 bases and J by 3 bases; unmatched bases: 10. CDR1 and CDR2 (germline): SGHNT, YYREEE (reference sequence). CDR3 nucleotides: TGTGCCAGCCACTCGGGGGGAGCATACTACGAGCAGTACTTC. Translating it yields CASHSGGAYYEQYF. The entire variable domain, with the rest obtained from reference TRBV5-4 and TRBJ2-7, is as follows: ETGVTQSPTHLIKTRGQQVTLRCSSQSGHNTVSWYQQALGQGPQFIFQYYREEENGRGNFPPRFSGLQFPNYSSELNVNALELDDSALYLCASHSGGAYYEQYFGPGTRLTVT.

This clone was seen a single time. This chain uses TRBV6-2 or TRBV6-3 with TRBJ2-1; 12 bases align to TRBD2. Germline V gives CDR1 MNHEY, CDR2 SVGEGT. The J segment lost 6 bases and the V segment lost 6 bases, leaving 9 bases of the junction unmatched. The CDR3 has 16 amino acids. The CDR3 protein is CASSHPSGRASNEQFF. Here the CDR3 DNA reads TGTGCCAGCAGCCATCCTAGCGGGAGGGCCAGCAATGAGCAGTTCTTC.

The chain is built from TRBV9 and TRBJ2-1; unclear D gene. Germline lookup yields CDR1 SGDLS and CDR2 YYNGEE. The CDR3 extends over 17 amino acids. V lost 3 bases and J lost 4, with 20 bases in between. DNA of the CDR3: TGTGCCAGCAGCGGATCATTACGAGCCCCTACTTACAATGAGCAGTTCTTC. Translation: CASSGSLRAPTYNEQFF.

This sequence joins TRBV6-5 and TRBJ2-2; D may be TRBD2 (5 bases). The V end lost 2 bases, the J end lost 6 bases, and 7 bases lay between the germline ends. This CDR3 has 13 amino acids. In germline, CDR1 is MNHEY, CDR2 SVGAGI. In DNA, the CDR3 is TGTGCCAGCAGTTACAATAGCGCCGGGGAGCTGTTTTTT. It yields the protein CASSYNSAGELFF.

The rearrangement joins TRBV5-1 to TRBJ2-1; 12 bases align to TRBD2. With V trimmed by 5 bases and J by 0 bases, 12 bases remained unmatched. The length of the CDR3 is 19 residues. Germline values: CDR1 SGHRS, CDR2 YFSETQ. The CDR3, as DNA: TGCGCCAGCAGTCAACCGGGACTAGCGGGCTACAGCTCCTACAATGAGCAGTTCTTC. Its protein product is CASSQPGLAGYSSYNEQFF.

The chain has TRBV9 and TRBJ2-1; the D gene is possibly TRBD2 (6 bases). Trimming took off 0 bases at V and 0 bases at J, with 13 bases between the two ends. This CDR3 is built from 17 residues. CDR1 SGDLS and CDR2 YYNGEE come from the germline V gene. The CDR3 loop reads CASSVAGGVSSYNEQFF. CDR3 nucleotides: TGTGCCAGCAGCGTAGCGGGCGGGGTGAGCTCCTACAATGAGCAGTTCTTC.

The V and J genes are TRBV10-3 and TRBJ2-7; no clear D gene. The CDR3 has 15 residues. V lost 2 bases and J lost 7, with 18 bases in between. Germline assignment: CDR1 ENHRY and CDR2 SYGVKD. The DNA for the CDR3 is TGTGCCATCAGTGAGGCTTCCGGTGGCCGTGGGGAGCAGTACTTC. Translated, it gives CAISEASGGRGEQYF.

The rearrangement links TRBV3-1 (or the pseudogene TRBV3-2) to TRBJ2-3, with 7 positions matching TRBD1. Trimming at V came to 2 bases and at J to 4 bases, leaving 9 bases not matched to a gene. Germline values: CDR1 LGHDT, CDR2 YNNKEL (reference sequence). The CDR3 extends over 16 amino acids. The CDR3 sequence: CASSQSRQGLPDTQYF. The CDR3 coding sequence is TGTGCCAGCAGCCAATCTCGACAGGGATTACCAGATACGCAGTATTTT.